This T cell receptor beta chain was documented in a study of molecular identifiers for immune sequencing clone quantification. Study information: For replicates, RNA isolated from roughly 20,000 or 100,000 naive CD8 cells was divided into five portions, of which four were sequenced.

Naive CD8 T cell sorting was performed on the CD8+CD4-CCR7+CD45RA+ phenotype. TCRdb re-called the PCR reads with MiXCR, one entry per CDR3 protein. The table lists 85,000 to 95,000 distinct CDR3 sequences, 15% to 20% of them singletons. This clonotype was recorded at least ten times. Antigen: not known. General study points: The sizes of highly expanded clones could be underestimated when identical TCR molecules share a barcode.

The ends were cut back, 6 bases at V and 2 bases at J, with 2 bases in the middle. The CDR3 is 11 amino acids. From germline, CDR1 is MNHEY and CDR2 SMNVEV (reference sequence). The source is a human donor in good health. Some libraries in this study had Jurkat cell RNA spiked in. Sequenced material: naive CD8+ T cells from blood, with Jurkat cell RNA spiked in. The subset here: FACS-sorted CD8+CD4-CCR7+CD45RA+ naive T cells. The chain recombines TRBV27 with TRBJ2-1, with no clear D. The CDR3: CASSTYNEQFF. The CDR3 nucleotides read TGTGCCAGCAGCACCTACAATGAGCAGTTCTTC.